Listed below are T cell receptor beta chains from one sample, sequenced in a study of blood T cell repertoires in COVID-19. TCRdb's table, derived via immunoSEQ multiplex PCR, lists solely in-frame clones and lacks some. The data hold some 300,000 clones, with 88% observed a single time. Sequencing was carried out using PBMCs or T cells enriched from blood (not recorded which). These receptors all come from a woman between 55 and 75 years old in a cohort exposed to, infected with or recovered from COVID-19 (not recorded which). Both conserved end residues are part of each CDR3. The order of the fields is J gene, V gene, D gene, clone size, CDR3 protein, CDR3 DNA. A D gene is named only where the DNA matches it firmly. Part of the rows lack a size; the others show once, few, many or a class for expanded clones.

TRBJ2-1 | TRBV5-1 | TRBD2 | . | CASSSTRLSGSSHNEQFF | TGCGCCAGCAGCTCGACGAGACTTAGCGGGAGTTCCCACAATGAGCAGTTCTTC
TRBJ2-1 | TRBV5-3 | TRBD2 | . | CARSLGLAANEQFF | TGTGCCAGAAGCTTGGGACTAGCGGCAAATGAGCAGTTCTTC
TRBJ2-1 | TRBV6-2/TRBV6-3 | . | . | CASSNSRSYNEQFF | TGTGCCAGCAGTAATAGCCGGTCCTACAATGAGCAGTTCTTC
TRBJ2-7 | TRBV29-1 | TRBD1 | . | CSVVGKGQGYYEQYF | TGCAGCGTTGTGGGAAAGGGACAGGGTTACTACGAGCAGTACTTC
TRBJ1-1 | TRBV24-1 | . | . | CATSDGPRAREAFF | TGTGCCACCAGTGATGGTCCCAGGGCGAGGGAAGCTTTCTTT
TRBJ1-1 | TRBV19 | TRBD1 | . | CASSPDRGFTEAFF | TGTGCCAGTAGTCCCGACAGGGGGTTCACTGAAGCTTTCTTT
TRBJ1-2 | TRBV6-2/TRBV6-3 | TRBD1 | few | CASSYDRGSMIRYGYTF | TGTGCCAGCAGTTACGACAGGGGATCCATGATCCGCTATGGCTACACCTTC
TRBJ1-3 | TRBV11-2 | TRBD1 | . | CASSLDTRDRTGNTIYF | TGTGCCAGCAGCTTAGATACGCGGGACAGGACTGGAAACACCATATATTTT
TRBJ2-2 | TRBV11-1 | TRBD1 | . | CASSSGTGGATGELFF | TGTGCCAGCAGCTCAGGGACAGGGGGCGCGACCGGGGAGCTGTTTTTT
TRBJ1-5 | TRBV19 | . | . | CASSIVASSNQPQHF | TGTGCCAGTAGTATAGTTGCCAGTTCAAATCAGCCCCAGCATTTT
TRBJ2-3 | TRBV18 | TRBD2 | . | CASSPPGLAGDTQYF | TGTGCCAGCTCACCCCCGGGACTAGCGGGAGATACGCAGTATTTT
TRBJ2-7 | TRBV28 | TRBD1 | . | CASSSPGGLIASYEQYF | TGTGCCAGCAGTTCCCCAGGGGGCCTAATTGCCTCCTACGAGCAGTACTTC
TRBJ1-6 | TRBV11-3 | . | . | CASSSGQPGSPLHF | TGTGCCAGCAGCTCCGGACAGCCTGGTTCACCCCTCCACTTT
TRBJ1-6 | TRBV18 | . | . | CASSPGGADSPLHF | TGTGCCAGCTCCCCCGGCGGGGCGGATTCACCCCTCCACTTT
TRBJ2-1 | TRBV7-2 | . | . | CASSSRDFLEQFF | TGTGCCAGCAGCTCCCGGGACTTTCTTGAGCAGTTCTTC
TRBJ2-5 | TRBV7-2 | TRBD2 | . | CASSFPGLAQETQYF | TGTGCCAGCAGCTTTCCCGGACTAGCACAAGAGACCCAGTACTTC
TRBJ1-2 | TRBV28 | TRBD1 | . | CASRTGDYGYTF | TGTGCCAGCAGGACAGGGGACTATGGCTACACCTTC
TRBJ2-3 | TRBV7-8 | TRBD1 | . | CASSSQPGTGGDTQYF | TGTGCCAGCAGCTCCCAGCCCGGGACAGGGGGAGATACGCAGTATTTT
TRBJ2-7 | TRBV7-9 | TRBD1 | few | CASSTGTGGYEQYF | TGTGCCAGCAGCACCGGGACAGGGGGCTACGAGCAGTACTTC
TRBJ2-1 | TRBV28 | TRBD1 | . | CASSFLETGSHNEQFF | TGTGCCAGCAGTTTCTTGGAGACAGGGTCGCACAATGAGCAGTTCTTC
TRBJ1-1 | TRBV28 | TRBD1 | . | CASSLLMVGQGAPEAFF | TGTGCCAGCAGTTTATTAATGGTGGGACAGGGGGCCCCTGAAGCTTTCTTT
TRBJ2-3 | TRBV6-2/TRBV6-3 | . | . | CASSYVLPTDTQYF | TGTGCCAGCAGTTACGTACTACCTACAGATACGCAGTATTTT
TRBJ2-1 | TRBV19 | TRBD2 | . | CASSIFTSGNNEQFF | TGTGCCAGTAGTATCTTCACTAGCGGGAACAATGAGCAGTTCTTC
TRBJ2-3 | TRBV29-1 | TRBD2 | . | CSVEAGTSETDTQYF | TGCAGCGTTGAGGCCGGGACTAGCGAAACAGATACGCAGTATTTT
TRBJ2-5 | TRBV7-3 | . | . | CASSLSSQETQYF | TGTGCCAGCAGCTTATCTAGCCAAGAGACCCAGTACTTC
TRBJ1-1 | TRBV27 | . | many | CASSSRPSTEAFF | TGTGCCAGCAGTTCCAGGCCCAGCACTGAAGCTTTCTTT
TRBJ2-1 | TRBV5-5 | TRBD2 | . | CASSSESGSRNEQFF | TGTGCCAGCAGCTCGGAAAGCGGGAGTCGTAATGAGCAGTTCTTC
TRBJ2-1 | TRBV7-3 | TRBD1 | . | CASSAPGQVNEQFF | TGTGCCAGCAGCGCTCCGGGACAGGTAAATGAGCAGTTCTTC
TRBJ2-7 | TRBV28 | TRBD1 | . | CASRRDRGSSYEQYF | TGTGCCAGCAGACGGGACAGGGGGAGCTCCTACGAGCAGTACTTC
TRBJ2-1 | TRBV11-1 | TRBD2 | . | CASSPRRLAANEQFF | TGTGCCAGCAGCCCTCGGAGACTAGCGGCGAATGAGCAGTTCTTC
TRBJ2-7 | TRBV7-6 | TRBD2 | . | CASSFQSSGSYEQYF | TGTGCCAGCAGCTTCCAGTCTAGCGGGAGCTACGAGCAGTACTTC
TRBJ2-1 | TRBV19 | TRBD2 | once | CASSWTSSYNEQFF | TGTGCCAGTAGTTGGACTAGCTCCTACAATGAGCAGTTCTTC
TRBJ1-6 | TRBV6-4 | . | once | CASSGKSSYNSPLHF | TGTGCCAGCAGTGGCAAGAGCTCCTATAATTCACCCCTCCACTTT
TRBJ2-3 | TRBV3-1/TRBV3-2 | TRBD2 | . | CASSLQSSSGGTDTQYF | TGTGCCAGCAGCCTACAATCCTCTAGCGGAGGGACAGATACGCAGTATTTT
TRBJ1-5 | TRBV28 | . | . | CASSLAGGKANQPQHF | TGTGCCAGCAGTCTCGCGGGTGGGAAGGCGAATCAGCCCCAGCATTTT
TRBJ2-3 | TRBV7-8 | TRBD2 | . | CASSPPWTSGRPDTQYF | TGTGCCAGCAGCCCACCCTGGACTAGCGGGAGACCAGATACGCAGTATTTT
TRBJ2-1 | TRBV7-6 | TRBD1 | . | CASSPGQVGGEQFF | TGTGCCAGCAGCCCGGGACAGGTGGGCGGCGAGCAGTTCTTC
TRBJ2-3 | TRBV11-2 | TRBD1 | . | CASSPGTGEDTQYF | TGTGCCAGCAGCCCGGGGACAGGAGAAGATACGCAGTATTTT
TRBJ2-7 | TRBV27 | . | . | CASKFNSAGRYEQYF | TGTGCCAGCAAGTTTAACTCGGCAGGCCGCTACGAGCAGTACTTC
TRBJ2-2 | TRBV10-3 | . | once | CAISERELIGELFF | TGTGCCATCAGTGAGCGGGAGCTGATCGGGGAGCTGTTTTTT
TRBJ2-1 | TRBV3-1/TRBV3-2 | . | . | CASSQETREFF | TGTGCCAGCAGCCAAGAGACTAGAGAATTCTTC
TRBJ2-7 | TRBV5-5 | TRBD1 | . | CASSSVRTGTYEQYF | TGTGCCAGCAGCTCAGTACGGACAGGGACCTACGAGCAGTACTTC